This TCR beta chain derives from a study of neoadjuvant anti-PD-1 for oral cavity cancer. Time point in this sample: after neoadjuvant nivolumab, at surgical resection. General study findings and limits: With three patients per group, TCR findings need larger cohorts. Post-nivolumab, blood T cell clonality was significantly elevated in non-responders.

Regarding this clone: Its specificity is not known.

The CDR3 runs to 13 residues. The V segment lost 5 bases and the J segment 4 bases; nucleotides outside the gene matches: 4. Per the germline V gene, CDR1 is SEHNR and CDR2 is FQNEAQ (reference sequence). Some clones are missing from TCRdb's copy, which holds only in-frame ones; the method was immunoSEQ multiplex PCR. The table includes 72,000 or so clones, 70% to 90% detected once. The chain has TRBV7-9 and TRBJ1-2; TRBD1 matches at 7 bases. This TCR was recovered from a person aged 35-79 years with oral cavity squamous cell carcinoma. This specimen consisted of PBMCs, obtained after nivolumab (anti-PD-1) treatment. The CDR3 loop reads CASSQGTVYGYTF. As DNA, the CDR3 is TGTGCCAGCAGCCAAGGGACAGTCTATGGCTACACCTTC.